This entry describes one T cell receptor beta chain. Its antigen is unidentified. This record belongs to a study of T cell responses to AZD1222 COVID-19 vaccine. The ends lost 5 bases at V and 9 bases at J; junction bases unmatched: 4. CDR3 length: 14 residues. CDR1 and CDR2 (germline): MNHEY, SVGAGI. Notes on the study in general: The repertoires were collected only after the peak T cell response. Clonal diversity may have been underestimated in mostly white British donors.

Measured with immunoSEQ multiplex PCR; TCRdb has only the in-frame clones, and not every one. The sample records roughly 29,000 clones, about 93% being singletons. The receptor comes from an adult in good health. The source material was peripheral blood, sampled on day 0 of AZD1222 vaccination. The rearrangement uses TRBV6-5 and TRBJ2-1, with 13 bases fitting TRBD2. The CDR3 here is CASSRTSGSPEQFF. In DNA form, the CDR3 reads TGTGCCAGCAGTCGGACTAGCGGGAGCCCTGAGCAGTTCTTC.